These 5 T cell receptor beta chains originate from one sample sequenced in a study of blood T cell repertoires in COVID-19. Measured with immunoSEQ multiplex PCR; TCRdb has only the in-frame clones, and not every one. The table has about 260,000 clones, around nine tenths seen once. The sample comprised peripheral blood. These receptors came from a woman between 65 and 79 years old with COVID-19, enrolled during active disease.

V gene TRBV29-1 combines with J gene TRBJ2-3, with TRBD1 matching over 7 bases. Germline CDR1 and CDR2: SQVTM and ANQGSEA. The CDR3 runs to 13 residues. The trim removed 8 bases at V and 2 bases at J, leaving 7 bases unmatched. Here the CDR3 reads CSIRQGNTDTQYF. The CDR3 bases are TGCAGCATCAGACAGGGAAACACAGATACGCAGTATTTT.

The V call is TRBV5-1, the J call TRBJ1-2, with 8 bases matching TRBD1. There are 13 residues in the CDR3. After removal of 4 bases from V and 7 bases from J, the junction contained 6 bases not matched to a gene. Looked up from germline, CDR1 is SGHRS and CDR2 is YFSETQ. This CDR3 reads CASSPDRVSGYTF. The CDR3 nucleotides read TGCGCCAGCAGCCCGGACAGGGTGTCTGGCTACACCTTC.

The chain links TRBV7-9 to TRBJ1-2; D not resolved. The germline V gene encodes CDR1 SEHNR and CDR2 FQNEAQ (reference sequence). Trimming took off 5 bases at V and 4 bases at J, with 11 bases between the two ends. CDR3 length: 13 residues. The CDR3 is CASSPADFYGYTF. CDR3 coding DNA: TGTGCCAGCAGCCCCGCGGACTTCTATGGCTACACCTTC.

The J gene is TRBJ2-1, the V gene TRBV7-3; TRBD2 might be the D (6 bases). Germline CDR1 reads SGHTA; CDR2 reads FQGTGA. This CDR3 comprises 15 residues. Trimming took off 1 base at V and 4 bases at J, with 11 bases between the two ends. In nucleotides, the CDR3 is TGTGCCAGCAGCTTAATAGGGACTGGATACAATGAGCAGTTCTTC. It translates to CASSLIGTGYNEQFF.

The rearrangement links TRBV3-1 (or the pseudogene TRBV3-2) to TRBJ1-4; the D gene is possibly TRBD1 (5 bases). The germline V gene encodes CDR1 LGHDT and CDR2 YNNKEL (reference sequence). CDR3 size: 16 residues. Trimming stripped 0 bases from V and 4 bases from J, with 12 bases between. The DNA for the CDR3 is TGTGCCAGCAGCCAAGATCCTGGACAACATAATGAAAAACTGTTTTTT. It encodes CASSQDPGQHNEKLFF.